This TCR beta chain was sequenced during a study of T cell repertoires in cytomegalovirus infection. At the level of the study: Evidence of both CMV infection and a matching HLA type came from public TCR beta signatures. The study, taken as a whole, reports: It was HLA-C-restricted CMV-specific TCR beta clonotypes that dominated the response ex vivo.

There are a few counts of this clonotype. The antigen is unknown. The V gene end was trimmed by 0 bases and the J gene end by 7 bases; junction bases not matched to a gene: 8. From germline, CDR1 is DFQATT and CDR2 SNEGSKA (reference sequence). The CDR3 runs 16 residues. TCRdb redid the calling of the reads with MiXCR, one entry per CDR3 protein. The data hold some 600,000 distinct CDR3 sequences, with approximately 24% observed a single time. The rearrangement links TRBV20-1 to TRBJ2-2, with 10 nucleotides matching TRBD2. Sequencing was carried out using CD8+ T cells from PBMCs. This sequence originates from a human donor in good health (CMV status not recorded). Some clones in this sample may be carry-over from other donors' samples. The CDR3 DNA sequence: TGCAGTGCTAGAGACGCCAGCGGGGGGGTTATCGGGGAGCTGTTTTTT. Its translation is CSARDASGGVIGELFF.